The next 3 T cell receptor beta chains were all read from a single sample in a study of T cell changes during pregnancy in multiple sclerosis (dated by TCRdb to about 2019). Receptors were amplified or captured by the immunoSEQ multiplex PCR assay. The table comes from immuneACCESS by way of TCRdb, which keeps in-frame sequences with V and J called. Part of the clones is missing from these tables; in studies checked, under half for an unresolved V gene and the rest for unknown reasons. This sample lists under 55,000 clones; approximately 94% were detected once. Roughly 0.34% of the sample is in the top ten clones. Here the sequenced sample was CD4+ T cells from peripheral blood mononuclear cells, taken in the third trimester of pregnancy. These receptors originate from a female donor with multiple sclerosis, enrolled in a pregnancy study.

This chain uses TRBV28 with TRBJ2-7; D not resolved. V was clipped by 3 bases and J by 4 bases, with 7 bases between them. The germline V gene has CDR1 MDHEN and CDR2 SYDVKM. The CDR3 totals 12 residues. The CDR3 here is CASSLSIYEQYF. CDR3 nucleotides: TGTGCCAGCAGTTTGTCTATTTACGAGCAGTACTTC.

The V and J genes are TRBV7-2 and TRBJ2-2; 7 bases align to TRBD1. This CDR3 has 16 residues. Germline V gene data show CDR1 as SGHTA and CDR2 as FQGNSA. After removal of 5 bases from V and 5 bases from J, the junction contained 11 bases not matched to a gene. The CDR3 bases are TGTGCCAGCAGCCTCCAGACAGGGCGCGGGACCGGGGAGCTGTTTTTT. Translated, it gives CASSLQTGRGTGELFF. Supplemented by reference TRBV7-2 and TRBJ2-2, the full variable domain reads GAGVSQSPSNKVTEKGKDVELRCDPISGHTALYWYRQSLGQGLEFLIYFQGNSAPDKSGLPSDRFSAERTGGSVSTLTIQRTQQEDSAVYLCASSLQTGRGTGELFFGEGSRLTVL.

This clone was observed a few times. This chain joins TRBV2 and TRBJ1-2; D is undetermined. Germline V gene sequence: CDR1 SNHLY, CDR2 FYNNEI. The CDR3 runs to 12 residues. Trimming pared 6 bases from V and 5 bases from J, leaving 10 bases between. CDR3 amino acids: CASRSGLYGYTF. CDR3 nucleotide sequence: TGTGCCAGCAGATCAGGATTGTATGGCTACACCTTC.